Listed below are T cell receptor beta chains from one sample, sequenced in a study of patients and donors after allogeneic stem cell transplantation. TCRdb independently ran MiXCR on the RT-PCR reads; one entry per CDR3 protein. The table lists 200,000 to 250,000 distinct CDR3 sequences, about 14% of them singletons. Sequenced sample: blood, either unsorted or a sorted T cell fraction (not recorded which). These receptor sequences come from a human donor who was either an allogeneic HSCT recipient or a stem cell or donor lymphocyte infusion donor (not recorded which). It is not recorded whose cells these are; they may come from a transplant donor. Each CDR3 is given with its conserved first and last residue.

V gene,CDR3 protein
TRBV20-1,CSAARDRVDTEAFF
TRBV10-3,CAIGKPGPQQETQYF
TRBV29-1,CSGGGGAAETQYF
TRBV20-1,CSAITGRSLGYTF
TRBV11-3,CASSLGAGYSYNEQFF
TRBV7-7,CASSLDYTGELFF
TRBV19,CASRAGLVNYGYTF
TRBV11-3,CASSLGLSGYNEQFF
TRBV5-1,CASSLGLAIETQYF
TRBV6-5,CASSWAQTLDYEQYF
TRBV4-1,CASSQEVGPGANVLTF
TRBV6-2/TRBV6-3,CASSYGDRVAGANVLTF
TRBV20-1,CSAVEDGQETQYF
TRBV7-2,CASSRDTQETQYF
TRBV20-1,CSAAPGANEKLFF
TRBV3-1,CASSQGTSGGMNTQYF
TRBV3-1,CASSLQGLAGGRYNEQFF
TRBV19,CASSIWGVYNEQFF
TRBV2,CASKGRATNEKLFF
TRBV9,CASSVATGLAERYNEQFF
TRBV20-1,CSASNRENTEAFF
TRBV30,CAWNRASSGANVLTF
TRBV29-1,CSVAPGHPMNTEAFF
TRBV28,CASNLHTGVFEKLFF
TRBV25-1,CASSEWGGTGTGYTF
TRBV12-3/TRBV12-4,CASSFGRSNQPQHF
TRBV12-3/TRBV12-4,CASSHGQGGRTEAFF